This T cell receptor beta chain was documented in a study of PD-1 blockade in classical Hodgkin lymphoma. The V and J ends lost 0 bases and 3 bases, in that order; junction bases with no gene match: 6. The CDR3 totals 15 residues. From germline, CDR1 is SQVTM and CDR2 ANQGSEA. Study-wide points: Any patient who commenced nivolumab under 1 year after ASCT was excluded. The baseline diversity of complete responders showed similarity to that of newly diagnosed patients. Repertoire differences lack defined causes, possibly disease activity or prior therapy. Reports indicated that newly diagnosed patients had lower baseline TCR diversity than healthy donors did.

A single count supports this clone. Its antigen is currently unknown. Additional DNA sequences in this sample encode the identical CDR3. Sequencing used immunoSEQ multiplex PCR; TCRdb keeps in-frame clones, though not all of them. The table includes some 30,000 clones, roughly 70% detected once. Brentuximab vedotin exposure varied, and every patient relapsed after autologous stem cell transplantation. The rearrangement uses TRBV29-1 and TRBJ2-3; 7 bases are shared with TRBD2. This specimen consisted of peripheral blood mononuclear cells (PBMCs), obtained before the second cycle of nivolumab. This clonotype was obtained from a human donor with classical Hodgkin lymphoma. The DNA of the CDR3 is TGCAGCGTTGAAGATCCAGCGGGGCTAACAGATACGCAGTATTTT. The encoded protein is CSVEDPAGLTDTQYF.